This paragraph covers one T cell receptor beta chain sequence. The record originates from a study of control samples from healthy donors and cancer patients. Clones were sequenced by immunoSEQ multiplex PCR, and TCRdb holds only the in-frame ones, with some missing. This sample carries fewer than 200,000 clones, 95% to 96% of them seen once, and the ten largest clones take approximately 0.93%. This TCR was recovered from a woman aged 25 to 45 in good health. The sample taken for sequencing was blood.

CDR3 in amino acids: CASSLGQGGSSGNTIYF. Here the CDR3 DNA reads TGTGCCAGCAGTTTAGGACAAGGGGGCTCGTCTGGAAACACCATATATTTT. V is TRBV28 and J is TRBJ1-3, with 7 bases that match TRBD1. Looked up from germline, CDR1 is MDHEN and CDR2 is SYDVKM. The length of the CDR3 is 17 residues. The ends lost 2 bases at V and 1 base at J; junction bases unmatched: 8.